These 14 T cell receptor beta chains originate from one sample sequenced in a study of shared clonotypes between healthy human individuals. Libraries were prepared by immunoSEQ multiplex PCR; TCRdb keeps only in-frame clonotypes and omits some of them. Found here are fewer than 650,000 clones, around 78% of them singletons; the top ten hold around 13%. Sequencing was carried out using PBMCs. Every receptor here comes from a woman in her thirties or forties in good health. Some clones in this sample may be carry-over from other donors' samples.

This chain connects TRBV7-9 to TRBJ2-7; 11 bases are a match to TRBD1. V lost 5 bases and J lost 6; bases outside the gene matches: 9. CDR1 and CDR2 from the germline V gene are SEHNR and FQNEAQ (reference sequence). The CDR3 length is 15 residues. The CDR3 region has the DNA TGTGCCAGCAGCCCTCGGGACAGGGGGGGAGCCGAGCAGTACTTC. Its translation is CASSPRDRGGAEQYF. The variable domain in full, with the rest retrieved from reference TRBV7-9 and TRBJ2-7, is DTGVSQNPRHKITKRGQNVTFRCDPISEHNRLYWYRQTLGQGPEFLTYFQNEAQLEKSRLLSDRFSAERPKGSFSTLEIQRTEQGDSAMYLCASSPRDRGGAEQYFGPGTRLTVT.

The CDR3 here is CASKREGTYEQYF. CDR3 in DNA: TGTGCCAGTAAGCGGGAGGGAACCTACGAGCAGTACTTC. This chain uses TRBV19 with TRBJ2-7, with TRBD2 matching over 10 bases. Trimming removed 7 bases from V and 2 bases from J; junction bases left unmatched: 2. CDR1 LNHDA and CDR2 SQIVND come from the germline V gene (reference sequence). The CDR3 length is 13 residues. Filled out from reference TRBV19 and TRBJ2-7, the complete variable domain reads DGGITQSPKYLFRKEGQNVTLSCEQNLNHDAMYWYRQDPGQGLRLIYYSQIVNDFQKGDIAEGYSVSREKKESFPLTVTSAQKNPTAFYLCASKREGTYEQYFGPGTRLTVT.

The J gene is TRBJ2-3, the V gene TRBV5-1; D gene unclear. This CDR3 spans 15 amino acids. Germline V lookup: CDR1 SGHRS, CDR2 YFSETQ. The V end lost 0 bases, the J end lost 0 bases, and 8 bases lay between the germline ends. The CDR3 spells CASSLGDLSTDTQYF. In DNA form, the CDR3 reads TGCGCCAGCAGCTTGGGGGATCTTAGCACAGATACGCAGTATTTT.

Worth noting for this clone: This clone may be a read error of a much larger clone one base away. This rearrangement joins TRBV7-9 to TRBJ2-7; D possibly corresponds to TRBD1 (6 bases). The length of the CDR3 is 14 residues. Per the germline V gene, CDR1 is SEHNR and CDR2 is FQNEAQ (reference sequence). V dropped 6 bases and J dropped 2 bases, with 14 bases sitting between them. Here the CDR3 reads CASSTNRVAYEQYF. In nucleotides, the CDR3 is TGTGCCAGCAGTACAAACAGGGTGGCCTACGAGCAGTACTTC.

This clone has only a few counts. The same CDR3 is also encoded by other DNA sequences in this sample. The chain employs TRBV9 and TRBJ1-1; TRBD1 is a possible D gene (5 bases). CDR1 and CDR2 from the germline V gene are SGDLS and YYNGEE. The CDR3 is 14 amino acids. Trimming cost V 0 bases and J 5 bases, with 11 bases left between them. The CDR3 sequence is CASSVAGGGTEAFF. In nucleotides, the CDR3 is TGTGCCAGCAGCGTAGCTGGGGGGGGGACTGAAGCTTTCTTT. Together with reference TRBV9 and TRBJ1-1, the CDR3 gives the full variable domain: DSGVTQTPKHLITATGQRVTLRCSPRSGDLSVYWYQQSLDQGLQFLIQYYNGEERAKGNILERFSAQQFPDLHSELNLSSLELGDSALYFCASSVAGGGTEAFFGQGTRLTVV.

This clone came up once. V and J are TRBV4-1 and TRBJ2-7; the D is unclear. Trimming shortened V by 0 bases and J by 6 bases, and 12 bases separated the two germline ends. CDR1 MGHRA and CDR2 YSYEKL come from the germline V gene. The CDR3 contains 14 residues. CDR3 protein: CASSQEGLWGEQYF. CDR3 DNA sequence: TGCGCCAGCAGCCAAGAAGGCCTGTGGGGCGAGCAGTACTTC.

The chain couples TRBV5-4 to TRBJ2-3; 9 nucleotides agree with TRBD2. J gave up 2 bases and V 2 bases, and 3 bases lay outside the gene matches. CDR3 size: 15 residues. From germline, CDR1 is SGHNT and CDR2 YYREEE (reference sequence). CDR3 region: CASSFRGRATDTQYF. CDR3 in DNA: TGTGCCAGCAGCTTTCGCGGGAGGGCCACAGATACGCAGTATTTT.

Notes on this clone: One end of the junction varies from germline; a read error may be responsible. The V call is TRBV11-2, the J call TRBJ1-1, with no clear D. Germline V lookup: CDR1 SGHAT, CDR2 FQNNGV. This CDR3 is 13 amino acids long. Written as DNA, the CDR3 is TGTGCCAGAAGCCGGACTGTGAACACTGAAGCTTCCTTT. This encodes CARSRTVNTEASF. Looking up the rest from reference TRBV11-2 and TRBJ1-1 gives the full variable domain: EAGVAQSPRYKIIEKRQSVAFWCNPISGHATLYWYQQILGQGPKLLIQFQNNGVVDDSQLPKDRFSAERLKGVDSTLKIQPAKLEDSAVYLCARSRTVNTEASFGQGTRLTVV.

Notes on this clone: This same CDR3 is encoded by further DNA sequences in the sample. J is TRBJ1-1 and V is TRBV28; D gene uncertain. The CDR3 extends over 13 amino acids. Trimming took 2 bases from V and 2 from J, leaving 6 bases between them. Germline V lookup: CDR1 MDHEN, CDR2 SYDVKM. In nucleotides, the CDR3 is TGTGCCAGCAGTTTACCCCCCAACACTGAAGCTTTCTTT. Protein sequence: CASSLPPNTEAFF.

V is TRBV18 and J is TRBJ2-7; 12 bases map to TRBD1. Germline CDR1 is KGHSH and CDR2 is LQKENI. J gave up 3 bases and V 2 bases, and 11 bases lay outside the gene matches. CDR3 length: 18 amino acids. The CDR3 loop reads CASSPFPGTGGSSYEQYF. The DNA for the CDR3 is TGTGCCAGCTCACCATTCCCCGGGACAGGGGGCTCAAGCTACGAGCAGTACTTC.

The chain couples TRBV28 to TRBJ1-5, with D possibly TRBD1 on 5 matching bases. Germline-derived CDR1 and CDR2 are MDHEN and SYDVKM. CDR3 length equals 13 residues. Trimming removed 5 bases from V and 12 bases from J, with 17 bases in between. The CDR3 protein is CASSAGVGAIQHF. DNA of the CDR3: TGTGCCAGCAGTGCCGGTGTTGGGGCCATCCAGCATTTT.

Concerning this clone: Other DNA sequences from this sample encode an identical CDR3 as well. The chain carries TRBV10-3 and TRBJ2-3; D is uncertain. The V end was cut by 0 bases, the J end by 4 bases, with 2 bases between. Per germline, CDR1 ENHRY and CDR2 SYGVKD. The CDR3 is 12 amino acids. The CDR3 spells CAISESADTQYF. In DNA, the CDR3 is TGTGCCATCAGTGAGTCGGCAGATACGCAGTATTTT.

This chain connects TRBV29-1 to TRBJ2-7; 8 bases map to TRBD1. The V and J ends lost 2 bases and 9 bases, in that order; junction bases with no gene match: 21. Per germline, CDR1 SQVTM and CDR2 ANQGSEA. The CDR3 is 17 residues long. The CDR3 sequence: CSVELTGGGMAGPGQYF. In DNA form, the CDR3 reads TGCAGCGTTGAACTAACAGGGGGTGGGATGGCGGGGCCTGGGCAGTACTTC.

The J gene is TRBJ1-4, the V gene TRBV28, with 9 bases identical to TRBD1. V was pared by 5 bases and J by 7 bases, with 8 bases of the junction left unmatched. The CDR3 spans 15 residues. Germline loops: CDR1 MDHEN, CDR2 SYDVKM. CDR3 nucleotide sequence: TGTGCCAGCAGTCCGCCAACAGGGGGCCGTGAAAAACTGTTTTTT. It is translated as CASSPPTGGREKLFF.